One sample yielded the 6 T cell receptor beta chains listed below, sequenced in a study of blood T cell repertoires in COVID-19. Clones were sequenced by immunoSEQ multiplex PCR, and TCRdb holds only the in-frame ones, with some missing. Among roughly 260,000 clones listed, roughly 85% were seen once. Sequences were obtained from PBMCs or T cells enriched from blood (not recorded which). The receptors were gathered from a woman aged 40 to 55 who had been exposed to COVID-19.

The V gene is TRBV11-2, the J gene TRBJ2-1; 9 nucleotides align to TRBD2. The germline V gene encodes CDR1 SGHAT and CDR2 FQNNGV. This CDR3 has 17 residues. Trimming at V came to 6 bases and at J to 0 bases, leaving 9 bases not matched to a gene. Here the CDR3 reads CASRGAGGQSSYNEQFF. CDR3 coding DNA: TGTGCCAGCAGAGGAGCGGGGGGTCAGAGCTCCTACAATGAGCAGTTCTTC.

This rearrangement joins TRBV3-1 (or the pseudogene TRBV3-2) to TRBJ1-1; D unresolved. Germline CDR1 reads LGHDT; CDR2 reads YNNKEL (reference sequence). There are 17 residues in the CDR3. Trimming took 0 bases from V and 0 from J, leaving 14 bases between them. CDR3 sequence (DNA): TGTGCCAGCAGCCAAGAGTTTTCGGTACTAATGAACACTGAAGCTTTCTTT. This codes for CASSQEFSVLMNTEAFF.

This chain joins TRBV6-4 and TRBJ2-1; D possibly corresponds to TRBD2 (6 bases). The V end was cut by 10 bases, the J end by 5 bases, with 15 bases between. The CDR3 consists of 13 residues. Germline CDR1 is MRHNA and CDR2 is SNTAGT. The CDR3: CATRSGRNNEQFF. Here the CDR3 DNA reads TGTGCCACCCGCAGCGGGCGGAACAATGAGCAGTTCTTC.

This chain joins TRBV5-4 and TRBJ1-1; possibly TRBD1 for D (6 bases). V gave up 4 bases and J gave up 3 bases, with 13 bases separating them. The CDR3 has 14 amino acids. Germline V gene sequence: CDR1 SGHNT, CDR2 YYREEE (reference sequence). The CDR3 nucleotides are TGTGCCAGCAGCCCTCCCCACAGGGACACTGAAGCTTTCTTT. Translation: CASSPPHRDTEAFF.

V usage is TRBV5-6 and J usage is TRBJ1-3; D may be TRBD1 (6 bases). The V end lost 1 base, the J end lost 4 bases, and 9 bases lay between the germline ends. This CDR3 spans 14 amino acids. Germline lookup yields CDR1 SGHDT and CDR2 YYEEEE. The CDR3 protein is CASSLWTAGNTIYF. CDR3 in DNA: TGTGCCAGCAGCTTGTGGACAGCAGGAAACACCATATATTTT.

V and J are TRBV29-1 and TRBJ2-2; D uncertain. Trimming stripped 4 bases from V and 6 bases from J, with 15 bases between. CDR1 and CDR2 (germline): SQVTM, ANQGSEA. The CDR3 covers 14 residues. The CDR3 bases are TGCAGCGTTGGTGTAGGAACCCAGGCCGGGGAGCTGTTTTTT. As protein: CSVGVGTQAGELFF.